This T cell receptor (beta chain) was retrieved from a study of blood T cell repertoires in COVID-19. At the level of the study: COVID-19 samples, acute and convalescent, were from the United States, Italy and Spain. In each case, the material was cDNA or gDNA derived from T cells, B-cell-depleted T cells, or PBMCs.

In the authors' methods: Amplification of reference gene primers provided the estimated nucleated cell counts. Assay: immunoSEQ multiplex PCR; the TCRdb copy retains only in-frame clones and omits some. Clonal size and the V and J genes are those of that table, whereas D and trimming came from the DNA. The sample yields 100,000 to 110,000 clones, around four fifths seen once. Sequencing input: peripheral blood. This receptor was identified in a man aged 70 or older with active or convalescent COVID-19.

CDR3 amino acids: CASSLSSGLQETQYF. DNA for the CDR3: TGTGCCAGCAGCTTGAGTAGCGGGCTCCAAGAGACCCAGTACTTC. V is TRBV7-9 and J is TRBJ2-5, with 7 bases fitting TRBD2. The CDR3 extends over 15 amino acids. V shed 3 bases, J shed 1 base, and the junction held 5 bases outside the gene matches. CDR1 SEHNR and CDR2 FQNEAQ come from the germline V gene (reference sequence).